This T cell receptor beta chain was identified in a study of vaccination effects on CD4 cells after COVID-19. Study-level results: In the study, convalescent patients were few, and early post-infection timepoints were absent. Marked clonal contraction was seen in infection- and vaccine-induced clones late after vaccination.

With regard to this clone: Its specificity is not known.

Here immunoSEQ multiplex PCR was the method, and the copy in TCRdb shows in-frame clones only, minus some. The sample yields about 20,000 clones, 70% seen once. Ahead of sequencing, the ViraFEST assay grew antigen-specific CD4+ T cells using viral peptide pools. Having been cultured for less than 12 days, the cells underwent CD4+ T cell isolation. Nucleocapsid antibody tests were negative, and the vaccine recipients had no prior SARS-CoV-2 infection. After around 2 million PBMC were placed in each well, they were cultured with approximately 10 IU/ml IL-2 and roughly 10 ug/ml peptides. CDR1 and CDR2 from the germline V gene are SGHDN and FVKESK. The CDR3 is 16 residues long. Trimming stripped 1 base from V and 2 bases from J, with 14 bases between.

Sample: CD4+ T cells from PBMCs cultured with HCoV-229E spike peptides, taken before COVID-19 vaccination. This receptor was identified in a human donor who received a COVID-19 vaccine. The rearrangement uses TRBV14 and TRBJ1-1, with D possibly matching TRBD1 (5 bases). The CDR3 is CASSQAKTVQNTEAFF. The CDR3 DNA reads as TGTGCCAGCAGCCAAGCCAAGACAGTCCAAAACACTGAAGCTTTCTTT.